This TCR beta chain was sequenced in a study of vaccination effects on CD4 cells after COVID-19. Trimming removed 3 bases at V and 1 base at J, with 7 bases between. The CDR3 contains 15 residues. Germline V lookup: CDR1 KGHSH, CDR2 LQKENI. Some clones are missing from TCRdb's copy, which holds only in-frame ones; the method was immunoSEQ multiplex PCR. The profile shows tens of thousands of clones, 55% to 75% of them singletons. This clone has a handful of counts. Its antigen is as yet unknown. The culture ran for under eleven days, and then CD4+ T cells were isolated. This rearrangement joins TRBV18 to TRBJ2-6; D possibly corresponds to TRBD1 (6 bases). The source is a human donor who had a prior SARS-CoV-2 infection. This specimen was CD4+ T cells from PBMCs cultured without peptide, taken before COVID-19 vaccination. The CDR3 loop is CASSPRGSGANVLTF. Written as DNA, the CDR3 is TGTGCCAGCTCACCCAGGGGATCTGGGGCCAACGTCCTGACTTTC.